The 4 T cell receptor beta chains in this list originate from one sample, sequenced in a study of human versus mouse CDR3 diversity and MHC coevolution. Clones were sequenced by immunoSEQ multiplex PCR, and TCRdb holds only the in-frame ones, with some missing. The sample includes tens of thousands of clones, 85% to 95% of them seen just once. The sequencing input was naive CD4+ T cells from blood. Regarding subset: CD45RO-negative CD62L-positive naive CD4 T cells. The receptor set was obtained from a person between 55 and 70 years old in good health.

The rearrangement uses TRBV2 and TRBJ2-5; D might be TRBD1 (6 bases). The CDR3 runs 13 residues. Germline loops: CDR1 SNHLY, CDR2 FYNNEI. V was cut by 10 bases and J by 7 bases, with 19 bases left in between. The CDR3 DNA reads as TGTGCCACCCGCCGGGACACCGAAGGGACCCAGTACTTC. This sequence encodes CATRRDTEGTQYF. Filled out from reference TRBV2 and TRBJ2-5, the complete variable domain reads EPEVTQTPSHQVTQMGQEVILRCVPISNHLYFYWYRQILGQKVEFLVSFYNNEISEKSEIFDDQFSVERPDGSNFTLKIRSTKLEDSAMYFCATRRDTEGTQYFGPGTRLLVL.

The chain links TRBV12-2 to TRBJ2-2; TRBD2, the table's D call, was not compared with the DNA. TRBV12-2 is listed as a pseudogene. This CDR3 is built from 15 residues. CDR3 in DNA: TGTGCAAGTCGCTTAGTTTGCGGGGTATCCGGGGAGCTGTTTTTT. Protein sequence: CASRLVCGVSGELFF.

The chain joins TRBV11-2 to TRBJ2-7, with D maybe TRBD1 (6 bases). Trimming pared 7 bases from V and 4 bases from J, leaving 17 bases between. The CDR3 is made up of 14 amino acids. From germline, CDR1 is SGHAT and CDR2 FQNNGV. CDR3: CASNPLDRLYEQYF. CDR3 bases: TGTGCCAGCAATCCCCTGGACAGATTATACGAGCAGTACTTC.

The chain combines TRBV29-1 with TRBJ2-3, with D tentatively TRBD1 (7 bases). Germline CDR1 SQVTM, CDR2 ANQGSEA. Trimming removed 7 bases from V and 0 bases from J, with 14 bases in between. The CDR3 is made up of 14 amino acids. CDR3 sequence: CSAGGISSTDTQYF. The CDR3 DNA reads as TGCAGCGCAGGGGGGATATCTAGCACAGATACGCAGTATTTT.